A single sample is the source of the 11 T cell receptor beta chains below, sequenced in a study of Graves' ophthalmopathy and Graves' hyperthyroidism. Using RNA transcripts, the TCR beta CDR3 regions were amplified. RT-PCR was first run with HTBI primers, then multiplex PCR in a second round. Each CDR3 protein gets one entry after TCRdb re-called the multiplex PCR reads with MiXCR. The sample holds about half a million distinct CDR3 sequences, around an eighth seen once. The sequenced sample was blood. These receptors all stem from a woman in her twenties or thirties with Graves' ophthalmopathy.

This clonotype has only a few counts. The rearrangement joins TRBV7-9 to TRBJ1-1; D gene unclear. The CDR3 has 14 amino acids. Germline V gene lookup returns CDR1 SEHNR and CDR2 FQNEAQ (reference sequence). Trimming removed 6 bases from V and 9 bases from J, with 20 bases in between. CDR3 sequence reads: CASRPTWDLGKAFF. DNA for the CDR3: TGTGCCAGCAGACCCACATGGGATTTGGGGAAAGCTTTCTTT.

This clonotype was counted many times. V gene TRBV29-1 combines with J gene TRBJ2-7; D not resolved. V lost 7 bases and J 6 bases, leaving 10 bases between the germline ends. This CDR3 has 10 amino acids. Germline CDR1 reads SQVTM; CDR2 reads ANQGSEA. CDR3 amino acids: CSALRGEQYF. The DNA of the CDR3 is TGCAGCGCCTTGCGAGGCGAGCAGTACTTC.

This clonotype was picked up a small number of times. The rearrangement joins TRBV25-1 to TRBJ1-1; D gene ambiguous. The CDR3 length is 13 residues. CDR1 and CDR2 (germline): MGHDK, SYGVNS. V shed 7 bases and J shed 6 bases, with 15 bases lying between them. CDR3 loop: CASNPGDRPEAFF. The CDR3 DNA sequence: TGTGCCAGCAATCCCGGAGACCGACCTGAAGCTTTCTTT.

This clonotype was detected ten times or more. The rearrangement uses TRBV12-3 or TRBV12-4 and TRBJ1-6; 7 bases agree with TRBD1. The CDR3 sequence is 16 residues long. With V trimmed by 6 bases and J by 4 bases, 9 bases remained unmatched. The CDR3 nucleotides are TGTGCCAGCAGCCAAGACAGGGACCTTTATAATTCACCCCTCCACTTT. Its translation is CASSQDRDLYNSPLHF.

This clonotype was detected ten times or more. The rearrangement joins TRBV7-3 to TRBJ2-2, with no clear D. Trimming shortened V by 0 bases and J by 2 bases, and 4 bases separated the two germline ends. The CDR3 covers 14 residues. CDR1 is SGHTA, CDR2 FQGTGA, per germline. The CDR3 is CASSLTHNTGELFF. For the CDR3, the DNA is TGTGCCAGCAGCTTAACCCACAACACCGGGGAGCTGTTTTTT. The full variable domain, rest sourced from reference TRBV7-3 and TRBJ2-2, is GAGVSQTPSNKVTEKGKYVELRCDPISGHTALYWYRQSLGQGPEFLIYFQGTGAADDSGLPNDRFFAVRPEGSVSTLKIQRTERGDSAVYLCASSLTHNTGELFFGEGSRLTVL.

At least ten counts were recorded for this clonotype. A much larger clone is a single base away; this may be a read error. The chain combines TRBV2 with TRBJ1-1; D ambiguous. From germline, CDR1 is SNHLY and CDR2 FYNNEI. V lost 6 bases and J 1 base, leaving 3 bases between the germline ends. The CDR3 totals 11 residues. The chain's CDR3 is CASRPNTEAFF. Here the CDR3 DNA reads TGTGCCAGCAGGCCGAACACTGAAGCTTTCTTT.

This clonotype appeared many times. The chain joins TRBV30 to TRBJ1-2, with 7 positions matching TRBD1. Germline V gene sequence: CDR1 GTSNPN, CDR2 SVGIG (reference sequence). The J segment lost 8 bases and the V segment lost 3 bases, leaving 6 bases of the junction unmatched. The CDR3 is made up of 12 amino acids. CDR3 protein: CAWSVNRGGYTF. CDR3 coding DNA: TGTGCCTGGAGCGTTAACAGGGGCGGCTACACCTTC.

This clonotype was seen many times. The chain employs TRBV11-2 and TRBJ2-2; D remains unclear. The CDR3 has 13 residues. V was pared by 7 bases and J by 7 bases, with 13 bases between. Germline CDR1 is SGHAT and CDR2 is FQNNGV. The CDR3 protein is CASTFIAGGELFF. Here the CDR3 DNA reads TGTGCCAGCACCTTTATAGCAGGCGGGGAGCTGTTTTTT.

The table lists this clonotype with many counts. The chain is built from TRBV27 and TRBJ1-1; TRBD1 agrees at 9 bases. The CDR3 has 15 amino acids. Germline values: CDR1 MNHEY, CDR2 SMNVEV (reference sequence). The trim removed 10 bases at V and 7 bases at J, leaving 16 bases unmatched. The CDR3 spells CATIRSTGTGLEAFF. For the CDR3, the DNA is TGTGCCACCATCCGTAGTACCGGGACAGGGCTTGAAGCTTTCTTT.

Regarding this clonotype: A much larger clone lies one base from this, so it may be a read error. The missing conserved phenylalanine or tryptophan at the end of this CDR3 makes a read error likely. The rearrangement joins TRBV6-1 to TRBJ1-2; weak D call: TRBD1 (6 bases). Germline CDR1 is MNHNS and CDR2 is SASEGT. This CDR3 is 17 amino acids long. The V end was cut by 0 bases, the J end by 1 base, with 15 bases between. CDR3 residues: CASSEALIRQDNYGYTY. For the CDR3, the DNA is TGTGCCAGCAGTGAAGCGTTGATTCGACAGGATAACTATGGCTACACCTAC.

This clonotype occurred a few times. The CDR3 nucleotides read TGCGCCAGCAGCCAAGTCGCTAGCGTCGTCGAGCAGTACTTC. Protein sequence: CASSQVASVVEQYF. This chain uses TRBV4-1 with TRBJ2-7; the D gene is possibly TRBD2 (6 bases). The V end lost 1 base, the J end lost 6 bases, and 13 bases lay between the germline ends. Germline V lookup: CDR1 MGHRA, CDR2 YSYEKL. The CDR3 runs to 14 residues.